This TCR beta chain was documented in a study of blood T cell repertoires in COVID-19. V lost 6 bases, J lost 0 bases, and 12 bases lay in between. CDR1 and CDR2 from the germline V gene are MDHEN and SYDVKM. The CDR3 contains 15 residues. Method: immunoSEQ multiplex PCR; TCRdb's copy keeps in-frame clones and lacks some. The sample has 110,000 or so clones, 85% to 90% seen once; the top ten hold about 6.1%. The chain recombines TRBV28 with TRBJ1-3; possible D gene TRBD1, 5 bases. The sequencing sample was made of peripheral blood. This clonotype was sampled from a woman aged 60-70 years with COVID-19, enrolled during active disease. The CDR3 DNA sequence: TGTGCCAGCAGCGACAGCGCAAGCTCTGGAAACACCATATATTTT. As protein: CASSDSASSGNTIYF.